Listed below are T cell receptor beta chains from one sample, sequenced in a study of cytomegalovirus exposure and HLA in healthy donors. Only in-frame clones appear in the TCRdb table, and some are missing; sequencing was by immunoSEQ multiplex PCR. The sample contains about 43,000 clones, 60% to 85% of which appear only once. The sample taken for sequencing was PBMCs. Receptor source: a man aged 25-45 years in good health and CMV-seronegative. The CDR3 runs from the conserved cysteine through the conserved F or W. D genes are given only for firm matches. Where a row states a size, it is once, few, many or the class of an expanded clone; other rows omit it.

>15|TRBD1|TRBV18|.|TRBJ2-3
TGTGCCAGCTCACAACACCGGGACAGTCGAGATACGCAGTATTTT
CASSQHRDSRDTQYF
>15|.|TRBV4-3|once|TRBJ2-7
TGCGCCAGCAGCCAAGATACCGGCCAGCGCTACGAGCAGTACTTC
CASSQDTGQRYEQYF
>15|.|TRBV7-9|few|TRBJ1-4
TGTGCCAGCAGCTTAATATCTGCAACTAATGAAAAACTGTTTTTT
CASSLISATNEKLFF
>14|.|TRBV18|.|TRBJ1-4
TGTGCCAGCTCCCTCGGGAGGAGTAATGAAAAACTGTTTTTT
CASSLGRSNEKLFF
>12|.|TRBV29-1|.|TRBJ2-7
TGCAGCGTTCCAGGACAGGGAGGGGAGCAGTACTTC
CSVPGQGGEQYF
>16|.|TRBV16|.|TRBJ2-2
TGTGCCAGCAGCCAATCCTCCGGACTTAACACCGGGGAGCTGTTTTTT
CASSQSSGLNTGELFF
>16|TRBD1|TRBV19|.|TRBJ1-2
TGTGCCAGTAGTACGACAGGGAACCCTTTAAACTATGGCTACACCTTC
CASSTTGNPLNYGYTF
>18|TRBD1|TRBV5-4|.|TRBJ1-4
TGTGCCAGCAGCACAAACCCCGGGACAGGGGATCTGACTGAAAAACTGTTTTTT
CASSTNPGTGDLTEKLFF
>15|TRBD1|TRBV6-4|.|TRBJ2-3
TGTGCCAGCAGTGAATCAGGGGGCAGTACAGATACGCAGTATTTT
CASSESGGSTDTQYF
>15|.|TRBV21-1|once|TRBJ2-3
TGTGCCAGTAGCAAAGCTAGCGGGAGCACAGATACGCAGTATTTT
CASSKASGSTDTQYF
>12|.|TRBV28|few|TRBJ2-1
TGTGCCATCCAAAGGGGCTACAATGAGCAGTTCTTC
CAIQRGYNEQFF
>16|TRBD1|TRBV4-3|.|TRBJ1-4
TGCGCCAGCAGCAACGGACAGGGCGTTGGTAATGAAAAACTGTTTTTT
CASSNGQGVGNEKLFF
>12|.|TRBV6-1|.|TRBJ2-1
TGTGCCAGCAGTATAATCGACAATGAGCAGTTCTTC
CASSIIDNEQFF
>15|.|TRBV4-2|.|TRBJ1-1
TGTGCCAGCAGCCAAGAAACGACGGGGGGCACTGAAGCTTTCTTT
CASSQETTGGTEAFF
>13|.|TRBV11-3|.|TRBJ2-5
TGTGCCAACCCAGGGGTCCCGCAGGGGACCCAGTACTTC
CANPGVPQGTQYF
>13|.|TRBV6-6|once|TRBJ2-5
TGTGCCAGCAGCTCCGGACAGCAAGAGACCCAGTACTTC
CASSSGQQETQYF
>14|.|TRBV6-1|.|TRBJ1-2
TGTGCCAGCAGTGAGTTCTGGGCAGTTGGGGGCTACACCTTC
CASSEFWAVGGYTF
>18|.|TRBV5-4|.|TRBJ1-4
TGTGCCAGCAGCTTGGCCAAGGGCTCGTGGACAGATTATGAAAAACTGTTTTTT
CASSLAKGSWTDYEKLFF
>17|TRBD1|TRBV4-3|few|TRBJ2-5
TGCGCCAGCAGCCAAGATTCAACCTCAGACAGGGGGGAGACCCAGTACTTC
CASSQDSTSDRGETQYF
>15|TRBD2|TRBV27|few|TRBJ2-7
TGTGCCAGCAGTTTATCGTCTAGCGGGAGATATGAGCAGTACTTC
CASSLSSSGRYEQYF
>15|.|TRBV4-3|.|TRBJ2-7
TGCGCCAGCAGGCAAGAAACTAGTGTCTCCTACGAGCAGTACTTC
CASRQETSVSYEQYF
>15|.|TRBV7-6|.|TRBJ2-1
TGTGCCAGCAGCTTAGCAGCGAATTTCTACAATGAGCAGTTCTTC
CASSLAANFYNEQFF
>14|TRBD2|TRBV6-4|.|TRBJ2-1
TGTGCCAGCAGTGAAGCGGGAGGGCCCAATGAGCAGTTCTTC
CASSEAGGPNEQFF
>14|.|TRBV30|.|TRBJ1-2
TGTGCCTGGACCTCAAAACGACAGTTCTCCGGCTACACCTTC
CAWTSKRQFSGYTF
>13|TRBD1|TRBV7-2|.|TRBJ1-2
TGTGCCAGCAGCTTAGAGACAGGGCTTGGCTACACCTTC
CASSLETGLGYTF
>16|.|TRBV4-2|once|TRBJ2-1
TGTGCCAGCAGCCAAGAAGATAGGAGCTCCTACAATGAGCAGTTCTTC
CASSQEDRSSYNEQFF
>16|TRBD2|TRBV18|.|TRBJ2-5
TGTGCCAGCTCACCCGCTAGCGGGAGCCAAACCGAGACCCAGTACTTC
CASSPASGSQTETQYF
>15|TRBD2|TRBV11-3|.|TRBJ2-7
TGTGCCAGCAGCTTAGATTCCAGCGGGAGATACGAGCAGTACTTC
CASSLDSSGRYEQYF
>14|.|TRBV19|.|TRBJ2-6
TGTGCCAGTAGTAGTCGTACTGGGGCCGACGTCCTGACTTTC
CASSSRTGADVLTF
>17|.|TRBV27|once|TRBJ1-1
TGTGCCAGCAGTTTTTCCCCCCGACAATACATGAACACTGAAGCTTTCTTT
CASSFSPRQYMNTEAFF
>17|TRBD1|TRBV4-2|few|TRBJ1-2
TGTGCCAGCAGCCAAGACTGGACAGGGTCAGCTAACTATGGCTACACCTTC
CASSQDWTGSANYGYTF
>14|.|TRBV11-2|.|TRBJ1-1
TGTGCCAGCAGCTTAAACCGGGGAAGCACTGAAGCTTTCTTT
CASSLNRGSTEAFF
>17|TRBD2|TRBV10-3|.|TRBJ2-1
TGTGCCATCAGTGAGTCGAGGGCTAGCGGGGACTACAATGAGCAGTTCTTC
CAISESRASGDYNEQFF
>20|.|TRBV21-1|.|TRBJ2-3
TGTGCCAGCAGCAAAGCTGTACCCCTGGGACTAGCGGGAGAGTCAGATACGCAGTATTTT
CASSKAVPLGLAGESDTQYF
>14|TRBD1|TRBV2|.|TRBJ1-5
TGTGCCAGCAGTGATTTGACAGGGTATCAGCCCCAGCATTTT
CASSDLTGYQPQHF
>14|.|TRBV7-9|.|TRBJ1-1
TGTTCCAGCAGCCCGCCTCGACGGGGCACTGAAGCTTTCTTT
CSSSPPRRGTEAFF
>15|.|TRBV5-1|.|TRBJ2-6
TGCGCCAGCAGCCCGTACAGCTCTGGGGCCAACGTCCTGACTTTC
CASSPYSSGANVLTF
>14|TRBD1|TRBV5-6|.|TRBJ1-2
TGTGCCAGCAGCTTGGCCCACGACAGGGGTGGCTACACCTTC
CASSLAHDRGGYTF
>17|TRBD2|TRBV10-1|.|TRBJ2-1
TGCGCCAGCAGTGAACCCGCTACTAGCGGGAGGTCTGATGAGCAGTTCTTC
CASSEPATSGRSDEQFF
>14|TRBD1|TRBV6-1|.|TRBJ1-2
TGTGCCAGCAAGTTAGGGGGCGTCGTCTATGGCTACACCTTC
CASKLGGVVYGYTF